This is a list of T cell receptor beta chains from one sample in a study. Here immunoSEQ multiplex PCR was the method, and the copy in TCRdb shows in-frame clones only, minus some. Among nearly 70,000 clones, over 85% were seen once, and the ten largest hold roughly 4.5%. The sequenced sample was PBMCs. Receptors were obtained from a man aged 35 to 55 with rheumatoid arthritis. Both conserved end residues are part of each CDR3. D genes are given only for firm matches. Not all rows give a size; the values are once, few, many and, for expanded clones, a class.

J | D | size | V | CDR3 | DNA
TRBJ1-2 | NA | once | TRBV12-3/TRBV12-4 | CASRANYGYTF | TGTGCCAGCAGAGCGAACTATGGCTACACCTTC
TRBJ1-6 | NA | NA | TRBV19 | CASSPRATTYNSPLHF | TGTGCCAGTAGTCCGAGGGCCACGACCTATAATTCACCCCTCCACTTT
TRBJ2-7 | NA | once | TRBV28 | CASASAAAGEQYF | TGTGCCAGCGCTTCGGCGGCGGCCGGGGAGCAGTACTTC
TRBJ1-2 | NA | NA | TRBV27 | CASRDRGRANYGYTF | TGTGCCAGCAGGGACCGTGGACGGGCCAACTATGGCTACACCTTC
TRBJ1-4 | NA | NA | TRBV4-1 | CASSQDLGREGEKLFF | TGCGCCAGCAGCCAAGACCTAGGGAGGGAGGGTGAAAAACTGTTTTTT
TRBJ1-1 | TRBD1 | NA | TRBV20-1 | CSAGGTANTEAFF | TGCAGTGCTGGTGGGACAGCAAACACTGAAGCTTTCTTT
TRBJ2-3 | TRBD2 | NA | TRBV4-3 | CASSSRSSGRGDTQYF | TGCGCCAGCAGCTCCCGATCTAGCGGGAGAGGAGATACGCAGTATTTT
TRBJ2-1 | TRBD1 | once | TRBV25-1 | CASSHQGDTSSYNEQFF | TGTGCCAGCAGCCATCAGGGGGACACTAGCTCCTACAATGAGCAGTTCTTC
TRBJ2-3 | TRBD2 | NA | TRBV5-1 | CASSLEGLRDTQYF | TGCGCCAGCAGCTTGGAGGGACTAAGAGATACGCAGTATTTT
TRBJ1-5 | NA | NA | TRBV7-9 | CASSLATVSNQPQHF | TGTGCCAGCAGCTTAGCGACGGTTAGCAATCAGCCCCAGCATTTT
TRBJ1-1 | NA | once | TRBV2 | CASSEGGGTEAFF | TGTGCCAGCAGTGAAGGCGGGGGCACTGAAGCTTTCTTT
TRBJ2-7 | TRBD1 | NA | TRBV7-8 | CASSPGQGVNEQYF | TGTGCCAGCAGCCCAGGGCAGGGGGTCAACGAGCAGTACTTC
TRBJ2-7 | TRBD1 | once | TRBV4-2 | CASSQDGQGARNYEQYF | TGTGCCAGCAGCCAGGATGGACAGGGGGCTAGAAACTACGAGCAGTACTTC
TRBJ2-5 | TRBD2 | NA | TRBV6-2/TRBV6-3 | CASSSLPSGAGRETQYF | TGTGCCAGCAGCTCCCTCCCTAGCGGGGCGGGCCGGGAGACCCAGTACTTC
TRBJ1-2 | NA | NA | TRBV5-1 | CASSLRGGYTF | TGCGCCAGCAGCTTGAGGGGTGGCTACACCTTC
TRBJ2-5 | NA | NA | TRBV7-9 | CASSSRAPLGETQYF | TGTGCCAGCAGCTCCCGGGCCCCACTAGGGGAGACCCAGTACTTC
TRBJ2-1 | NA | NA | TRBV6-1 | CASSEAFWQGGNEQFF | TGTGCCAGCAGTGAAGCGTTCTGGCAGGGTGGGAATGAGCAGTTCTTC
TRBJ2-6 | NA | NA | TRBV5-6 | CASSSIYSGANVLTF | TGTGCCAGCAGCTCAATCTACTCTGGGGCCAACGTCCTGACTTTC
TRBJ1-5 | TRBD1 | NA | TRBV18 | CASSRTGARYSNQPQHF | TGTGCCAGCTCCCGGACAGGGGCCCGATATAGCAATCAGCCCCAGCATTTT
TRBJ1-3 | NA | few | TRBV6-5 | CASSYSRGTGNTIYF | TGTGCCAGCAGTTACTCGCGAGGGACTGGAAACACCATATATTTT
TRBJ1-3 | NA | NA | TRBV18 | CASSPPTGLSGNTIYF | TGTGCCAGCTCACCACCGACAGGATTATCTGGAAACACCATATATTTT
TRBJ1-5 | NA | NA | TRBV5-1 | CASSLEGGSNQPQHF | TGCGCCAGCAGCTTGGAAGGGGGTAGCAATCAGCCCCAGCATTTT
TRBJ1-1 | NA | NA | TRBV6-5 | CASSYSTGRSGTEAFF | TGTGCCAGCAGTTACTCCACAGGAAGGTCGGGCACTGAAGCTTTCTTT
TRBJ2-5 | NA | NA | TRBV4-1 | CASSQVPGGPGETQYF | TGCGCCAGCAGCCAAGTTCCGGGTGGGCCTGGGGAGACCCAGTACTTC
TRBJ1-1 | NA | NA | TRBV20-1 | CRGTGNSEAFF | TGCAGGGGCACAGGGAACTCTGAAGCTTTCTTT
TRBJ2-3 | NA | NA | TRBV5-1 | CASSLGADTQYF | TGCGCCAGCAGCTTGGGAGCAGATACGCAGTATTTT
TRBJ2-2 | TRBD2 | NA | TRBV7-2 | CASSPHLAGGRTGELFF | TGTGCCAGCAGCCCCCACCTAGCGGGGGGGCGGACCGGGGAGCTGTTTTTT